Sequencing of this TCR beta chain was carried out in a study of blood T cell repertoires in COVID-19. Turning to the study itself: COVID-19 samples collected from the United States, Italy and Spain covered acute and convalescent phases. Sources were T cells, B-cell-depleted T cells, or PBMCs; the material itself was cDNA or gDNA.

The germline V gene encodes CDR1 SGHDN and CDR2 FVKESK. V lost 4 bases, J lost 7 bases, and 21 bases lay in between. The CDR3 totals 16 residues. Under the authors' procedure: The assay estimated nucleated cells by amplifying reference gene primers. The table came from immunoSEQ multiplex PCR; TCRdb's copy has only in-frame clones and leaves some out. That table supplies the V and J calls and clone size; D and trimming were determined from the DNA. This repertoire shows about 230,000 clones, 84% found once; its top ten account for 1.4%. This receptor was identified in a woman aged 40 to 50 who had recovered from COVID-19. Material: peripheral blood. The rearrangement uses TRBV14 and TRBJ2-3; possibly TRBD1 for D (6 bases). The CDR3: CASSPGQNIGGNTQYF. In DNA, the CDR3 is TGTGCCAGCAGCCCAGGGCAGAACATAGGGGGAAATACGCAGTATTTT. Using reference TRBV14 and TRBJ2-3 for the parts outside the CDR3, the full variable domain is EAGVTQFPSHSVIEKGQTVTLRCDPISGHDNLYWYRRVMGKEIKFLLHFVKESKQDESGMPNNRFLAERTGGTYSTLKVQPAELEDSGVYFCASSPGQNIGGNTQYFGPGTRLTVL.